This paragraph reports one TCR beta chain. This clone's antigen is unknown. Base qualities are not provided; no much larger clone lies one nucleotide away. The sample is drawn from a study of blood T cell repertoires in COVID-19 (dated by TCRdb to the early 2020s). Background for the entire study: The collaborator samples originated in the United States, Italy and Spain and spanned the acute and convalescent phases of COVID-19. Where HLA class I and class II types were available, the types were taken from metadata supplied by the sample provider, not from assay-based typing. The samples were drawn from two sources: the first 160 participants of the ongoing ImmuneRACE study, and 950 to 1,500 subjects contributed by 6 global collaborators. The prospective study material was composed of cDNA or gDNA derived from T cells, B-cell-depleted T cells, or PBMCs. A freely available public database, intended as a resource for researchers studying the immune response to SARS-CoV-2, is where the repertoires were released. The dataset comprised deeply sampled blood TCRbeta repertoires from subjects exposed to, actively infected with, or recovered from COVID-19. Sample metadata almost always included a de-identified subject ID, COVID-19 status, age in years and sex.

Trimming costs V 2 bases and J 3 bases, and their ends lie 5 bases apart. The CDR3, from cysteine to phenylalanine, totals 12 residues. The only DNA kept is the CDR3, 36 bases in frame from the first base. Taken from the germline V gene, the CDR1 and CDR2 loops are MNHEY and SVGEGT. Each collaborating institution followed its own protocols to collect whole blood in K2EDTA tubes. For TCRbeta analysis, collaborators shipped samples in one of three forms: frozen whole blood, isolated PBMCs, or DNA extracted from either of those sample types. TCRbeta CDR3 regions were amplified from genomic DNA by means of the immunoSEQ Assay, a bias-controlled multiplex PCR. On the study's bioinformatics: Within the assay, amplification of reference gene primers was used to estimate how many nucleated cells each sample contained. To quantify the absolute abundance of each unique TCRbeta CDR3 rearrangement, sequence reads were collapsed and filtered. For each sample, productive Simpson clonality was calculated as the square root of Simpson's diversity index across productive rearrangements. TCRdb re-hosts the immuneACCESS table, in-frame sequences only. Its copies lack some clones; in the studies checked, an unresolved V gene accounts for under half of them, and the cause for the rest is not known. That table furnishes V, J and clone size, whereas the DNA furnished D and trimming. The table for this sample lists under 75,000 clones; 90% of them were counted only once. The biggest ten clones account for around an eighth of the sample.

Study-wide conclusions, independent of this receptor: How much clinical and demographic metadata was included differed by source and by participant, and the metadata was provided uncurated.

Sequenced input: peripheral blood. The chain was built from TRBV6-2 or TRBV6-3 and TRBJ2-7; possibly the D gene is TRBD1, per 5 matching bases. This clonotype was sampled from a man aged 60 to 69 with active COVID-19. The DNA sequence is as follows: TGTGCCAGCAGTTACACAGGCTACGAGCAGTACTTC. It translates as CASSYTGYEQYF.